These T cell receptor beta chains were read from a single sample in a study of cytomegalovirus exposure and HLA in healthy donors. Clones were read by immunoSEQ multiplex PCR, and TCRdb kept only the in-frame ones, dropping some. The data contain some 100,000 clones, 65% to 85% of them singletons. Sequencing input: PBMCs. Every receptor here comes from a female donor in good health and CMV-seropositive. CDR3s include the opening cysteine and the closing phenylalanine or tryptophan. Fields, in order: V gene, D gene, clone size, J gene, CDR3 DNA, CDR3 protein. The D gene is left open where the match is weak. Expanded clones get a size class; other rows say once, few or many, or leave the size out.

TRBV7-2	NA	NA	TRBJ2-1	TGTGCCAGCAGCTGGACAGGGAGGGGAACCAAAGGGGAGCAGTTCTTC	CASSWTGRGTKGEQFF
TRBV5-1	TRBD2	NA	TRBJ2-3	TGCGCCAGCAGCCTTAGCGGGGGACTCACAGATACGCAGTATTTT	CASSLSGGLTDTQYF
TRBV28	TRBD1	NA	TRBJ1-2	TGTGCCAGCAGCGCGCGAGGGGGCAACTATGGCTACACCTTC	CASSARGGNYGYTF
TRBV14	NA	once	TRBJ2-2	TGTGCCAGCAGCCAGGGGCGGGGGCTTACCCCCGGGGAGCTGTTTTTT	CASSQGRGLTPGELFF
TRBV9	NA	NA	TRBJ1-4	TGTGCCAGCGGGCCCCCCAGGGGTAATGAAAAACTGTTTTTT	CASGPPRGNEKLFF
TRBV19	NA	NA	TRBJ2-1	TGTGCCAGTACCTCTGGGGGGTGGGGTGAGCAGTTCTTC	CASTSGGWGEQFF
TRBV6-6	NA	NA	TRBJ2-1	TGTGCCAGCAGGGGAGAAACAGCTCCTGCCTACAATGAGCAGTTCTTC	CASRGETAPAYNEQFF
TRBV27	NA	NA	TRBJ2-2	TGTGCCAGCAGTTTCGCGAGAACCGGGGAGCTGTTTTTT	CASSFARTGELFF
TRBV11-2	TRBD1	NA	TRBJ2-5	TGTGCCAGCAGTCCAGGGGGAAGAGAGACCCAGTACTTC	CASSPGGRETQYF
TRBV30	TRBD1	NA	TRBJ2-5	TGTGCCTGGAACCTACAGGGGGCTATAGAGACCCAGTACTTC	CAWNLQGAIETQYF
TRBV5-1	NA	once	TRBJ1-1	TGCGCCAGCAGCTTGCGGGCAGGGACTGCCTTGGGCACTGAAGCTTTCTTT	CASSLRAGTALGTEAFF
TRBV29-1	NA	NA	TRBJ2-3	TGCAGCGTTGCAGTCCAATCAGATACGCAGTATTTT	CSVAVQSDTQYF
TRBV7-2	TRBD1	NA	TRBJ1-5	TGTGCCAGCAGCTCCGGACAGGGAAGTAGCCAGCCCCAGCATTTT	CASSSGQGSSQPQHF
TRBV6-6	NA	once	TRBJ1-4	TGTGCCAGCAGTTACGGGGCAGCTAATGAAAAACTGTTTTTT	CASSYGAANEKLFF
TRBV28	TRBD1	once	TRBJ1-4	TGTGCCAGCAGTTTAGGAACCGGGACAGGGGCTGAAAAACTGTTTTTT	CASSLGTGTGAEKLFF
TRBV6-6	NA	NA	TRBJ2-2	TGTGCCAGTCGGTGGGACACGTCTGTCACCGGGGAGCTGTTTTTT	CASRWDTSVTGELFF
TRBV29-1	NA	NA	TRBJ2-5	TGCAGCGTTGGCAGCGCCTTAGGAGAGCAGTACTTC	CSVGSALGEQYF
TRBV5-3	NA	once	TRBJ2-2	TGTGCCAGAAGCCACCCTATTTACACCGGGGAGCTGTTTTTT	CARSHPIYTGELFF
TRBV10-3	NA	NA	TRBJ2-5	TGTGCCATCAGTGAGTCGAGAGGGAGTCAAGAGACCCAGTACTTC	CAISESRGSQETQYF
TRBV4-1	TRBD1	NA	TRBJ2-3	TGCGCCAGCAGCCAAGAATCGGGGACAGGGGGCTGGACAGATACGCAGTATTTT	CASSQESGTGGWTDTQYF
TRBV5-4	NA	NA	TRBJ1-5	TGTGCCAGCAGTGCGGGAGAACGCGCGGCCCAGCATTTT	CASSAGERAAQHF
TRBV5-4	TRBD2	NA	TRBJ2-1	TGTGCCAGCAGCTTGGATGTACTAGCGGGACGAAATGAGCAGTTCTTC	CASSLDVLAGRNEQFF
TRBV6-5	NA	NA	TRBJ2-7	TGTGCCAGCAGTCAACGGCTCCCCGAGGACGAGCAGTACTTC	CASSQRLPEDEQYF
TRBV7-2	TRBD1	NA	TRBJ1-5	TGTGCCAGCAGCCCAACGACAGGGTTAGGACAGCCCCAGCATTTT	CASSPTTGLGQPQHF
TRBV5-1	NA	NA	TRBJ2-7	TGCGCCAGCAGCTTGCAGTCGACCGGCGGGCGCCGCTACGAGCAGTACTTC	CASSLQSTGGRRYEQYF
TRBV10-3	NA	few	TRBJ1-2	TGTGCCATCAGTGAGTCTCTGACATCCCGTGGCTACACCTTC	CAISESLTSRGYTF
TRBV6-4	TRBD1	NA	TRBJ2-3	TGTGCCAGCAGTGCAGGGGGCGAGCACACAGATACGCAGTATTTT	CASSAGGEHTDTQYF
TRBV29-1	TRBD1	NA	TRBJ1-2	TGCAGCGTTGACGGGACAGGGGGAGGCTACACCTTC	CSVDGTGGGYTF